These 18 T cell receptor beta chains were all obtained from the same sample, sequenced in a study of T cell repertoires in cytomegalovirus infection. MiXCR was run by TCRdb on the reads, yielding one entry per CDR3 protein. The table records some 680,000 distinct CDR3 sequences, 35% to 45% of them present only once. Sequencing input: PBMCs. These receptors were collected from a human donor in good health (CMV status not recorded). Some clones in this sample may be carry-over from other donors' samples.

Turning to this clonotype: This may arise from a read error, as a much more abundant clone is one base away. Without the conserved terminal phenylalanine or tryptophan, this CDR3 likely stems from a read error. V and J are TRBV7-2 and TRBJ2-1; 10 positions agree with TRBD2. The CDR3 is 15 residues long. V was pared by 5 bases and J by 7 bases, with 8 bases of the junction left unmatched. Per the germline V gene, CDR1 is SGHTA and CDR2 is FQGNSA. CDR3 sequence reads: CASSPPGLAINEQFL. CDR3 nucleotide sequence: TGTGCCAGCAGCCCCCCGGGACTAGCGATTAATGAGCAGTTCTTA.

In this sample, this clonotype turned up many times. The chain couples TRBV7-8 to TRBJ2-1; TRBD1 matches 8 bases. This CDR3 comprises 18 residues. The V segment lost 3 bases and the J segment 9 bases; nucleotides outside the gene matches: 19. Germline CDR1 reads SGHVS; CDR2 reads FQNEAQ. For the CDR3, the DNA is TGTGCCAGCAGCTTCCCTCCTGCAGGGGGCGGCGCCGCCCCTGAGCAGTTCTTC. Protein sequence: CASSFPPAGGGAAPEQFF.

This clonotype turned up a few times. This chain links TRBV20-1 with TRBJ2-3; 7 bases are shared with TRBD1. Per the germline V gene, CDR1 is DFQATT and CDR2 is SNEGSKA (reference sequence). CDR3 length equals 15 residues. V was pared by 4 bases and J by 3 bases, with 10 bases of the junction left unmatched. Here the CDR3 reads CSAMETGFGTDTQYF. The CDR3, as DNA: TGCAGTGCTATGGAGACAGGGTTTGGGACAGATACGCAGTATTTT.

This clonotype was observed at least ten times. The CDR3 region is CASATGVGTDTQYF. As DNA, the CDR3 is TGTGCCAGCGCAACAGGGGTTGGCACAGATACGCAGTATTTT. The chain combines TRBV6-1 with TRBJ2-3; 7 bases agree with TRBD1. The CDR3 extends over 14 amino acids. Unmatched junction bases numbered 6, after V lost 8 bases and J lost 1 base. Germline CDR1 and CDR2: MNHNS and SASEGT.

Remarks on this clonotype: This may come from a read error, since a much larger clone is one base off. The chain has TRBV7-8 and TRBJ1-5, with D perhaps TRBD1 (6 bases). The CDR3 spans 17 residues. CDR1 and CDR2 from the germline V gene are SGHVS and FQNEAQ. The CDR3 is CASSLALRTDSNQSQHF. Here the CDR3 DNA reads TGTGCCAGCAGCTTAGCCCTCCGGACAGATAGCAATCAGTCCCAGCATTTT.

This clonotype has a handful of counts. CDR3 in DNA: TGTGCCAGCAGTTTCGGTCTAGCGGGACAAGAGACCCAGTACTTC. Encoded protein: CASSFGLAGQETQYF. The gene calls are TRBV28 and TRBJ2-5; TRBD2 agrees at 9 bases. The J segment lost 2 bases and the V segment lost 3 bases, leaving 4 bases of the junction unmatched. The CDR3 has 15 residues. Germline values: CDR1 MDHEN, CDR2 SYDVKM.

This clonotype was seen more than once but under ten times. This chain connects TRBV12-3 or TRBV12-4 to TRBJ2-7, with 7 bases that match TRBD1. J gave up 5 bases and V 0 bases, and 4 bases lay outside the gene matches. This CDR3 contains 14 residues. The CDR3 nucleotides read TGTGCCAGCAGTTTAGCGACAGGGATCCACGAGCAGTACTTC. Amino acids: CASSLATGIHEQYF.

This clonotype was recorded a few times. V gene TRBV7-8 combines with J gene TRBJ2-1; 7 bases align to TRBD2. J lost 9 bases, V lost 6 bases, and 8 bases had no gene match. In germline, CDR1 is SGHVS, CDR2 FQNEAQ. This CDR3 region has 13 residues. This CDR3 is CASRPGLLSEQFF. DNA for the CDR3: TGTGCCAGCAGGCCGGGACTACTCAGTGAGCAGTTCTTC. Full variable domain (outside the CDR3, taken from reference TRBV7-8 and TRBJ2-1): GAGVSQSPRYKVAKRGQDVALRCDPISGHVSLFWYQQALGQGPEFLTYFQNEAQLDKSGLPSDRFFAERPEGSVSTLKIQRTQQEDSAVYLCASRPGLLSEQFFGPGTRLTVL.

The rearrangement uses TRBV5-1 and TRBJ1-1; no clear D. CDR1 and CDR2 from the germline V gene are SGHRS and YFSETQ. V gave up 6 bases and J gave up 5 bases, with 11 bases separating them. The CDR3 contains 12 residues. DNA of the CDR3: TGCGCCAGCACCTGGGATAGAACTGAAGCTTTCTTT. It is translated as CASTWDRTEAFF. Combining the CDR3 with reference TRBV5-1 and TRBJ1-1 gives the whole variable domain KAGVTQTPRYLIKTRGQQVTLSCSPISGHRSVSWYQQTPGQGLQFLFEYFSETQRNKGNFPGRFSGRQFSNSRSEMNVSTLELGDSALYLCASTWDRTEAFFGQGTRLTVV.

The table lists this clonotype with many counts. The V and J genes are TRBV4-1 and TRBJ1-1; D gene unclear. The CDR3 sequence is 13 residues long. V was clipped by 2 bases and J by 11 bases, with 15 bases between them. The germline CDR1 and CDR2 sequences are MGHRA and YSYEKL. The CDR3 DNA reads TGCGCCAGCAGCCAATGGGTAGCCGCCCGGGCTTTCTTT. Translated: CASSQWVAARAFF.

The chain recombines TRBV10-3 with TRBJ2-7; maybe TRBD2 (5 bases). The ends were cut back, 10 bases at V and 0 bases at J, with 13 bases in the middle. Germline CDR1 and CDR2: ENHRY and SYGVKD. The CDR3 totals 13 residues. CDR3 nucleotides: TGTGCCACCAGGACGGGAAGCTCCTACGAGCAGTACTTC. It translates to CATRTGSSYEQYF.

This clonotype was seen ten or more times. The rearrangement links TRBV7-2 to TRBJ2-1; 7 bases align to TRBD1. V was clipped by 8 bases and J by 9 bases; unmatched bases: 10. This CDR3 spans 13 amino acids. The germline gives CDR1 SGHTA, CDR2 FQGNSA. The CDR3 DNA reads as TGTGCCAGCGGGGGACAGTCCCATCCTGAGCAGTTCTTC. Encoded protein: CASGGQSHPEQFF.

This clonotype was seen more than once but under ten times. The genes are TRBV27 and TRBJ1-1; 11 nucleotides match TRBD1. Germline-derived CDR1 and CDR2 are MNHEY and SMNVEV (reference sequence). V dropped 8 bases and J dropped 6; count of bases not matched to a gene: 8. This CDR3 has 14 amino acids. The DNA for the CDR3 is TGTGCCAGCCGGCCTGGACAGGGGGCCGCTGAAGCTTTCTTT. Amino acids: CASRPGQGAAEAFF.

This clonotype was detected many times. The V gene is TRBV11-3, the J gene TRBJ2-1; no clear D. Trimming took 6 bases from V and 8 from J, leaving 11 bases between them. This CDR3 contains 12 residues. Per the germline V gene, CDR1 is SGHNT and CDR2 is YENEEA. As DNA, the CDR3 is TGTGCCAGCAGTACCACGGGCGATGAGCAGTTCTTC. It encodes CASSTTGDEQFF.

This sequence joins TRBV10-3 and TRBJ2-1; D is unclear. CDR3 size: 15 residues. CDR1 is ENHRY and CDR2 is SYGVKD in the germline V gene. V dropped 4 bases and J dropped 7 bases, with 17 bases sitting between them. The CDR3 DNA follows: TGTGCCATCAGTGCCTTAGACCTCAGAATGAATGAGCAGTTCTTC. Amino acid sequence: CAISALDLRMNEQFF.

In DNA form, the CDR3 reads TGTGCCAGTAGACCCCGACAGAATCAAGAGACCCAGTACTTC. Its translation is CASRPRQNQETQYF. The J gene is TRBJ2-5, the V gene TRBV19; perhaps TRBD1 as D (5 bases). Trimming removed 6 bases at V and 2 bases at J, with 13 bases between. CDR3 size: 14 residues. The germline V gene encodes CDR1 LNHDA and CDR2 SQIVND (reference sequence).

The chain joins TRBV7-9 to TRBJ1-2, with TRBD1 identical over 7 bases. Germline-derived CDR1 and CDR2 are SEHNR and FQNEAQ (reference sequence). The CDR3 has 16 residues. Germline trimming cut 4 bases from V and 2 bases from J; bases unmatched to any gene: 10. CDR3 loop: CASSSGPQTGNYGYTF. Written as DNA, the CDR3 is TGTGCCAGCAGCTCCGGGCCCCAGACAGGGAACTATGGCTACACCTTC.

This clonotype has only a few counts. This sequence joins TRBV4-1 and TRBJ2-3; D not certain. V lost 0 bases to trimming and J lost 2 bases, with 3 bases between them. Per germline, CDR1 MGHRA and CDR2 YSYEKL. The CDR3 has 13 amino acids. This CDR3 is CASSQEDTDTQYF. The CDR3 nucleotides read TGCGCCAGCAGCCAAGAAGACACAGATACGCAGTATTTT.